The present TCR beta chain was sequenced within a study of blood T cells in healthy people across ages. There are 16 residues in the CDR3. Germline CDR1 reads LGHNA; CDR2 reads YNFKEQ. V shed 1 base and J shed 9 bases, with 19 bases lying between them. Notes on the study in general: Because donor CMV status was unknown, expanded clonotype changes were possibly confounded.

With a J-beta primer mix and a sample-barcoded 5' primer, a second PCR ran about 7 to 12 cycles. TCRdb called the 5' RACE reads again in MiXCR, with one record for every CDR3 protein. The data show approximately 1.5 million distinct CDR3 sequences, approximately 39% seen once. This clonotype was detected only a few times. The antigen remains unidentified. Every sample had a minimum of 6.5 million PBMCs isolated. Material: blood. This chain uses TRBV4-2 with TRBJ2-1; D is possibly TRBD2 (6 bases). The clonotype comes from a woman between 18 and 29 years old in good health. The CDR3 loop reads CASSQGPGEGALEQFF. CDR3 bases: TGTGCCAGCAGCCAAGGGCCGGGAGAAGGGGCACTTGAGCAGTTCTTC.